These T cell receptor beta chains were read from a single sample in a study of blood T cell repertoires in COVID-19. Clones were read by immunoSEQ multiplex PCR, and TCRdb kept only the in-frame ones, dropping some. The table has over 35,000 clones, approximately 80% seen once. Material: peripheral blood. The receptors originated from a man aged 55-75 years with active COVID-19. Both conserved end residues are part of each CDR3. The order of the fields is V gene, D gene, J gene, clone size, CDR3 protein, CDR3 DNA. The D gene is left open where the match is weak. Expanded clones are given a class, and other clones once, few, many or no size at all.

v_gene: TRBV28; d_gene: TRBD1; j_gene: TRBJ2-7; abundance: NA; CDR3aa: CASYGRRGHEQYF; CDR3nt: TGTGCCAGCTATGGGCGTAGGGGGCACGAGCAGTACTTC
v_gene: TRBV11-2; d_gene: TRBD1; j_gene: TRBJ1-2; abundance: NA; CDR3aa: CASSPLGQGSYGYTF; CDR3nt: TGTGCCAGCAGCCCCCTGGGACAGGGAAGCTATGGCTACACCTTC
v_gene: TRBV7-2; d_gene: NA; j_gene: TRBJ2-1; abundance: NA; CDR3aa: CASSIHSGTVYNEQFF; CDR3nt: TGTGCCAGCAGCATCCACTCCGGGACTGTTTACAATGAGCAGTTCTTC
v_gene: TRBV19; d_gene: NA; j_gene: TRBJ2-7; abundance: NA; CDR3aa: CASRQSSYEQYF; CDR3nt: TGTGCCAGCAGGCAAAGCTCCTACGAGCAGTACTTC
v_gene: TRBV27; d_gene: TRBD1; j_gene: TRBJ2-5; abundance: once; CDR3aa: CASSTGTGGGETQYF; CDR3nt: TGTGCCAGCAGTACCGGGACAGGGGGCGGTGAGACCCAGTACTTC
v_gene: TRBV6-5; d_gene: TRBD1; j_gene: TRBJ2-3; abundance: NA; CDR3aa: CASSRWGQGSDTQYF; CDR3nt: TGTGCCAGCAGCCGGTGGGGACAGGGATCAGATACGCAGTATTTT
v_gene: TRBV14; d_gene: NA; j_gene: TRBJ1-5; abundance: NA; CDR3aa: CASSPKPNQPQHF; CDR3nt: TGTGCCAGCAGCCCTAAGCCAAATCAGCCCCAGCATTTT
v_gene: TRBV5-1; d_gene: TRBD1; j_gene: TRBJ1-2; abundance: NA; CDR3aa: CASSSGQGGGYGYTF; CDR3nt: TGCGCCAGCAGCTCGGGACAGGGGGGCGGGTATGGCTACACCTTC
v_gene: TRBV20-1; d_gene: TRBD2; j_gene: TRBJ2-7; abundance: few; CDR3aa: CSASGRLAGNSYEQYF; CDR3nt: TGCAGTGCTAGTGGCCGACTAGCGGGGAACTCCTACGAGCAGTACTTC
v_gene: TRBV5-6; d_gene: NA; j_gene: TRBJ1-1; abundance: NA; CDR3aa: CASSFSFNTEAFF; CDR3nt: TGTGCCAGCAGCTTCTCGTTTAACACTGAAGCTTTCTTT
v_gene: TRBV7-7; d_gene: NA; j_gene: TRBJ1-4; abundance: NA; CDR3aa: CASSLGTIDWEKLFF; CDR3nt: TGTGCTAGCAGCTTAGGGACTATCGATTGGGAAAAACTGTTTTTT
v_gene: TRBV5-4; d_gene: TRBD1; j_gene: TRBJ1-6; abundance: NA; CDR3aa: CASSWTGANSPLHF; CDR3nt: TGTGCCAGCAGCTGGACAGGGGCGAATTCACCCCTCCACTTT
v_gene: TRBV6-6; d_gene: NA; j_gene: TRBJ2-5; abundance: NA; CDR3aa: CASSNRAQETQYF; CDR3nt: TGTGCCAGCAGCAACAGGGCACAAGAGACCCAGTACTTC
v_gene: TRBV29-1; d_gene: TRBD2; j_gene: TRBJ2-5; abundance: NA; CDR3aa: CSGESGGRETQYF; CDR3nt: TGCAGCGGCGAGTCGGGGGGGCGGGAGACCCAGTACTTC
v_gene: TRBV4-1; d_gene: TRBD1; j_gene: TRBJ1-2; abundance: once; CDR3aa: CASSQPQGIKGYTF; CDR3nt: TGCGCCAGCAGCCAACCACAGGGGATAAAAGGCTACACCTTC
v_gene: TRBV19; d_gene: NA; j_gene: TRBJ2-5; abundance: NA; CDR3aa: CASSSGSQETQYF; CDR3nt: TGTGCCAGTAGTTCCGGGTCCCAAGAGACCCAGTACTTC
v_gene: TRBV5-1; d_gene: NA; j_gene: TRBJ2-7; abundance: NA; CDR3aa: CASSPGQTVYEQYF; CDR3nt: TGCGCCAGCAGCCCCGGACAGACCGTGTACGAGCAGTACTTC
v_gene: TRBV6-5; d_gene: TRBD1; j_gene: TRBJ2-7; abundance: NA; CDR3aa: CASSKTGGPYEQYF; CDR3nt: TGTGCCAGCAGTAAAACAGGGGGCCCCTACGAGCAGTACTTC
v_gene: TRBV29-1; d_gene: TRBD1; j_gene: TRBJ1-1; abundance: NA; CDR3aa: CSVEDRAFAFF; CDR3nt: TGCAGCGTGGAGGACAGGGCTTTTGCTTTCTTT
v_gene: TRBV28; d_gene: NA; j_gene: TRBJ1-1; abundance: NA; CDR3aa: CASSLNTGRSTEAFF; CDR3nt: TGTGCCAGCAGTTTAAATACAGGACGTTCCACTGAAGCTTTCTTT
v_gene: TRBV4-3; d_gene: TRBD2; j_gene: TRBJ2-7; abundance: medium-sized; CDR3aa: CASSQDQAGVYEQYF; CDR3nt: TGCGCCAGCAGCCAAGATCAGGCGGGGGTCTACGAGCAGTACTTC
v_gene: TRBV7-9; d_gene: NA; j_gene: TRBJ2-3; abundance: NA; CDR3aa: CASSLGTGAGTDTQYF; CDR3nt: TGTGCCAGCAGCTTAGGGACGGGAGCGGGCACAGATACGCAGTATTTT